A selection of T cell receptor beta chains follows, all from one sample in a study of blood T cell repertoires in COVID-19. Some clones are missing from TCRdb's copy, which holds only in-frame ones; the method was immunoSEQ multiplex PCR. The table has some 210,000 clones, approximately 84% seen once. The material sequenced was peripheral blood. The receptors were sampled from a woman in her forties or fifties with active or convalescent COVID-19. CDR3s leave out the opening cysteine and the closing phenylalanine or tryptophan.

j_call v_call cdr3_aa
TRBJ2-2 TRBV3-1/TRBV3-2 ACRYRAANTGELF
TRBJ1-4 TRBV7-9 ASGDRTNEKLF
TRBJ1-2 TRBV3-1/TRBV3-2 ASSRQVGEGYT
TRBJ2-1 TRBV5-1 ASSHGTSNHNEQF
TRBJ1-1 TRBV25-1 ASSGGPGEAF
TRBJ1-2 TRBV5-4 ASSLDRGWGGYT
TRBJ1-2 TRBV6-5 ASRRQGAANYGYT
TRBJ1-1 TRBV6-5 ASSTSGGMNTEAF
TRBJ1-1 TRBV28 ASSPTANTEAF
TRBJ1-2 TRBV5-1 ASSKDRGHGYT
TRBJ2-1 TRBV5-1 ASRPTGTSGIEQF
TRBJ1-6 TRBV9 ASSVAQGALDSPLH
TRBJ1-1 TRBV11-2 ASSRIRGARTEAF
TRBJ2-2 TRBV10-1 ASRDFLDTGELF
TRBJ1-6 TRBV27 ASSWGQAVVPLH
TRBJ1-4 TRBV4-2 ASSPLLGQTIEKLF
TRBJ2-1 TRBV28 ASSPLMTDNEQF
TRBJ1-6 TRBV6-6 ASRPGQGNSPLH
TRBJ2-5 TRBV14 ASSPKAGGRETQY
TRBJ2-6 TRBV18 ASSPLGGSGANVLT
TRBJ2-2 TRBV4-1 ASSLGLAVNTGELF
TRBJ1-3 TRBV10-3 AITAGTGTGNTIY
TRBJ2-5 TRBV30 AWSVYRSRRETQY
TRBJ1-1 TRBV7-9 ASSTTGNEAF
TRBJ1-5 TRBV5-6 ASSFYGQGDQPQH
TRBJ2-1 TRBV5-4 ASSSFRTRNEQF
TRBJ1-6 TRBV6-5 ASHRGTSPNSPLH